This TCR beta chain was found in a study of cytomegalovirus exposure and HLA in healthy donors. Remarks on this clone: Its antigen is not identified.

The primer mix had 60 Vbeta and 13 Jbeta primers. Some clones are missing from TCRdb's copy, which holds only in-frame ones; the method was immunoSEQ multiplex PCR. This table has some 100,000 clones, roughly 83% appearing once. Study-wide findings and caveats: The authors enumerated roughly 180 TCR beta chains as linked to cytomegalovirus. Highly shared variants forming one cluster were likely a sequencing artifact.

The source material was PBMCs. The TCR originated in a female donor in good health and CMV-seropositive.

The chain's CDR3 is CASSQGDSPPRDTQYF. The CDR3 coding sequence is TGCGCCAGCAGCCAAGGGGACTCACCCCCAAGAGATACGCAGTATTTT. This chain joins TRBV4-3 and TRBJ2-3; a possible D gene is TRBD2 (6 bases). With 1 base removed from V and 5 bases from J, the gap between germline ends came to 16 bases. The CDR3 spans 16 residues. Germline V CDR1 and CDR2: LGHNA, YSLEER.